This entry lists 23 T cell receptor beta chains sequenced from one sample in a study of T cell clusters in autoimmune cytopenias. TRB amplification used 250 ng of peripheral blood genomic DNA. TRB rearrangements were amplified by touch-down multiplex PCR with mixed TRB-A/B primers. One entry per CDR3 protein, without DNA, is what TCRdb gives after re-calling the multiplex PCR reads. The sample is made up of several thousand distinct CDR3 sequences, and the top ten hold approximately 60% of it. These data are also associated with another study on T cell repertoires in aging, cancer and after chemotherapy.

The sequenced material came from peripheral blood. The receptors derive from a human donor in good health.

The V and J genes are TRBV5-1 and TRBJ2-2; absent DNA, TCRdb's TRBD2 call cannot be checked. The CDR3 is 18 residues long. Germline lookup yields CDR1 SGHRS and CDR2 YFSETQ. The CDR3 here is CASSPAQAGGTNTGELFF. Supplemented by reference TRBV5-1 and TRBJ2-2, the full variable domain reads KAGVTQTPRYLIKTRGQQVTLSCSPISGHRSVSWYQQTPGQGLQFLFEYFSETQRNKGNFPGRFSGRQFSNSRSEMNVSTLELGDSALYLCASSPAQAGGTNTGELFFGEGSRLTVL.

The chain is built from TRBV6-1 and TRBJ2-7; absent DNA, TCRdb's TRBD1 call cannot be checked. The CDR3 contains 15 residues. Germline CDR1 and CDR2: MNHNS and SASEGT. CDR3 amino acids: CASSLGQAVSYEQYF.

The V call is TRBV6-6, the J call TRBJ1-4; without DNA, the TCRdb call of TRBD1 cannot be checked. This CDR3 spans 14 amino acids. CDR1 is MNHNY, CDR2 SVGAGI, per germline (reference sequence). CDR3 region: CASSLGQGEEKLFF.

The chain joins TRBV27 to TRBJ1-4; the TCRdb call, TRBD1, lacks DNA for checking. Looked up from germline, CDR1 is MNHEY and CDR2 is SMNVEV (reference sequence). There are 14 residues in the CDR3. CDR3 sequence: CASSPRRDNEKLFF. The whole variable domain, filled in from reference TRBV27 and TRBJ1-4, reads EAQVTQNPRYLITVTGKKLTVTCSQNMNHEYMSWYRQDPGLGLRQIYYSMNVEVTDKGDVPEGYKVSRKEKRNFPLILESPSPNQTSLYFCASSPRRDNEKLFFGSGTQLSVL.

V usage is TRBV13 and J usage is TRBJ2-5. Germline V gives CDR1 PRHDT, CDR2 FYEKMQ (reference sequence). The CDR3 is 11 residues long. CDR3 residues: CASSLFQTQYF.

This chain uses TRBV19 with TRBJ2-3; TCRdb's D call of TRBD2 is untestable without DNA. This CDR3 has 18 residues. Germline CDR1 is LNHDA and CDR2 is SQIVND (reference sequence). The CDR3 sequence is CASSSPRLAGGGADTQYF.

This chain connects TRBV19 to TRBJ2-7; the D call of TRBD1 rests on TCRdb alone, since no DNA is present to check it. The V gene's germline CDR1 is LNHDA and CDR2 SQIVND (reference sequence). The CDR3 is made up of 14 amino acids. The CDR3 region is CASSIAYFKGEQYF.

The CDR3 protein is CASMRDRGYGYTF. The chain couples TRBV5-4 to TRBJ1-2; TCRdb calls TRBD1, which cannot be checked without DNA. The length of the CDR3 is 13 residues. The germline CDR1 and CDR2 sequences are SGHNT and YYREEE (reference sequence).

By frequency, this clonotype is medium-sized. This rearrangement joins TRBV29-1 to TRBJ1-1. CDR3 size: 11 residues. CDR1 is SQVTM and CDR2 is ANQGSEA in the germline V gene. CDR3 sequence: CSAELGQKAFF.

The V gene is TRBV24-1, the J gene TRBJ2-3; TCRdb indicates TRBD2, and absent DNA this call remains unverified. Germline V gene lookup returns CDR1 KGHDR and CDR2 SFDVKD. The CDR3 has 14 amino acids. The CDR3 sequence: CATKAGGPGDTQYF.

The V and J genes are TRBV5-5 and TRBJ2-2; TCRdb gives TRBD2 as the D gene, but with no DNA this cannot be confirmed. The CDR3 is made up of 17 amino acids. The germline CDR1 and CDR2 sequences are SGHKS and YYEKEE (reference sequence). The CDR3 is CASSFVVTSGSTGELFF.

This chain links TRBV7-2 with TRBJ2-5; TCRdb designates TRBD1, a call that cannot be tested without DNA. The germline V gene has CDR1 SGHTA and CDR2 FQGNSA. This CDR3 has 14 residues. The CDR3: CASSLGGAQETQYF.

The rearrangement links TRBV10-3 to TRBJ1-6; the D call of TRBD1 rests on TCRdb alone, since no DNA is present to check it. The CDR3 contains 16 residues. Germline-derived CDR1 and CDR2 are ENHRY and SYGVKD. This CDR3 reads CAISEKGRGFGSPLHF.

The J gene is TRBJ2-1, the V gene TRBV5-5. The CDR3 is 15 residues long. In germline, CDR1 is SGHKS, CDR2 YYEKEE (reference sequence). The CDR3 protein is CASSLLGVGSNEQFF. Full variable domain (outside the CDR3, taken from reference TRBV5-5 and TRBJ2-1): DAGVTQSPTHLIKTRGQQVTLRCSPISGHKSVSWYQQVLGQGPQFIFQYYEKEERGRGNFPDRFSARQFPNYSSELNVNALLLGDSALYLCASSLLGVGSNEQFFGPGTRLTVL.

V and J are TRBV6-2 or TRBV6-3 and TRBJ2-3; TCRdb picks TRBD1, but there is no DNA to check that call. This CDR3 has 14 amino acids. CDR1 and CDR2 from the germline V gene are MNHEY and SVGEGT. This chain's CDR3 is CASSSKGGQDTQYF.

CDR3 residues: CSVVGRGIYNEQFF. The V call is TRBV29-1, the J call TRBJ2-1; no DNA is available, so the TRBD1 call from TCRdb remains unchecked. This CDR3 has 14 amino acids. CDR1 is SQVTM, CDR2 ANQGSEA, per germline.

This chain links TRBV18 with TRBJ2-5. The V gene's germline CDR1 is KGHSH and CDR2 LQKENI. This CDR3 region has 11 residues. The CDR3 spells CASSPGETQYF.

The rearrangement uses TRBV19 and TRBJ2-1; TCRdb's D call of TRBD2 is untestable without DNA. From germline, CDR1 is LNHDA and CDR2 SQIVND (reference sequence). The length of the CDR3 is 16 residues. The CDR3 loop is CASSLGGQGSYNEQFF.

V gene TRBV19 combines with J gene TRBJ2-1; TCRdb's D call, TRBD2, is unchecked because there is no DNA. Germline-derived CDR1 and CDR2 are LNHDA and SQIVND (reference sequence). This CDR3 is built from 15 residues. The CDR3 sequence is CASSILAGGFDEQFF.

This CDR3 is CASRFNTGELFF. The chain carries TRBV6-6 and TRBJ2-2. The germline gives CDR1 MNHNY, CDR2 SVGAGI (reference sequence). CDR3 length: 12 residues.

This chain's CDR3 is CASIGLTNEKLFF. The rearrangement joins TRBV6-1 to TRBJ1-4. CDR1 is MNHNS and CDR2 is SASEGT in the germline V gene. The CDR3 runs to 13 residues.

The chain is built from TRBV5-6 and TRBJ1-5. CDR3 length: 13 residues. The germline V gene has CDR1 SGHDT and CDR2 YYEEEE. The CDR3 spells CASSLGRGQPQHF.

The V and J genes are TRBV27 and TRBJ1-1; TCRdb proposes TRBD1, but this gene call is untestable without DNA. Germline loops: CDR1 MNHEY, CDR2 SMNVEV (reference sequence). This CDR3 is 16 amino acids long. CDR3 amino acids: CASSSKQGAMNTEAFF.